Reported below is one TCR beta chain. Its antigen remains unidentified. Generated by immunoSEQ multiplex PCR, the TCRdb table keeps only in-frame clones and is missing some. The repertoire includes tens of thousands of clones, roughly 97% of them detected once, and 2% to 2.5% sits in the top ten. The data were taken from a study of cytomegalovirus exposure and HLA in healthy donors. Findings and limits, study-wide: Altogether, some 170 TCR beta chains were recorded as cytomegalovirus-associated.

The trim removed 5 bases at V and 7 bases at J, leaving 13 bases unmatched. The CDR3 is 16 residues long. Germline loops: CDR1 SGHTA, CDR2 FQGNSA. The sample taken for sequencing was PBMCs. The receptor was derived from a man aged 18 to 29 in good health and CMV-seronegative. The chain carries TRBV7-2 and TRBJ2-1; 8 bases are shared with TRBD2. CDR3 sequence: CASSLQESGSLNEQFF. The DNA for the CDR3 is TGTGCCAGCAGCCTCCAGGAAAGCGGGAGTTTAAATGAGCAGTTCTTC.